This T cell receptor (beta chain) emerged from a study of response to subunit inactivated influenza vaccine (dated 2018 in TCRdb). About the investigation overall: The study used deep quantitative T cell receptor repertoire profiling to track responses to a trivalent subunit inactivated influenza vaccine.

Summary of the overall study and its limitations: The authors suggested that each seasonal influenza vaccination may recruit only a limited number of new T cells.

As for this clonotype: Its antigen is unknown. No much larger clone exists at a distance of one base, and base qualities are not known.

Receptor amplification or capture employed RT-PCR. TCRdb shows the sequencer as Illumina HiSeq 2500. TCRdb took the public reads, trimmed them with fastp at Q25, ran MiXCR for clone calling and kept in-frame beta chains. Rows matching on CDR3 protein sequence are summarized as one entry with the most common DNA and genes. The sample profile shows over 650,000 distinct CDR3 sequences; about a fifth of them were found once. The top ten hold approximately 10% of the sample. The CDR3, cysteine through phenylalanine, is 13 amino acids long. This entry keeps only the CDR3 DNA: 39 bases, framed from base 1. Germline trimming: 5 bases from V, 6 bases from J; junction bases outside gene matches: 5. In the germline V gene, CDR1 corresponds to SGHTA and CDR2 to FQGNSA.

The chain uses TRBV7-2 and TRBJ2-5; 8 of the junction bases match TRBD1. The TCR sequence derives from a man aged 50-59 years who received an inactivated influenza vaccine. Donor details come from another sample of the same person, matched by shared clones. This specimen was PBMCs from blood, taken 4 to 6 days after vaccination. At the DNA level, the sequence is TGTGCCAGCAGCAATGACAGGGGACAGACCCAGTACTTC. Its amino acids are CASSNDRGQTQYF.